There are a few counts of the clone carrying this TCR beta chain. This sample was included in a study of blood T cell repertoires in COVID-19. TCRdb's table, derived via immunoSEQ multiplex PCR, lists solely in-frame clones and lacks some. The table has 200,000 to 250,000 clones, roughly four fifths seen once. The CDR3 runs to 14 residues. J gave up 4 bases and V 6 bases, and 6 bases lay outside the gene matches. The germline V gene has CDR1 MNHEY and CDR2 SMNVEV (reference sequence). Sequenced material: PBMCs or T cells enriched from blood (not recorded which). The rearrangement joins TRBV27 to TRBJ1-3; TRBD1 agrees at 7 bases. This TCR derives from a middle-aged woman who had been exposed to COVID-19. CDR3 coding DNA: TGTGCCAGCAGCCGAGGGGGACAGGGAAACACCATATATTTT. Amino acids: CASSRGGQGNTIYF.